This T cell receptor beta chain is from a study of T cells in women clearing cervical HPV infection. In the case of this clone: The antigen is not known. The CDR3 goes on 3 residues after the read ends, and that part is filled in from the germline J gene.

TCRdb's table, derived via immunoSEQ multiplex PCR, lists solely in-frame clones and lacks some. The listing contains some 30,000 clones. Between the trimmed V and J ends, which lost 3 bases and 0 bases, there was a span of 9 bases. The germline V gene has CDR1 DFQATT and CDR2 SNEGSKA (reference sequence). This CDR3 is built from 14 residues. Whole-study findings and limits: CIN3+ cases had significantly higher TCR repertoire richness than controls, but evenness did not differ.

The chain carries TRBV20-1 and TRBJ1-5; D not certain. The sequenced material came from blood buffy coat. The sequence derives from a woman between 18 and 70 years old with a cervical HPV16 infection that either progressed to CIN3+ or cleared (not recorded which). The CDR3 DNA, read in part, is TGCAGTGCTAGGATCAGATTTAGCAATCAGCCC. Translated: CSARIRFSNQP. The CDR3 reads in full as CSARIRFSNQPQHF.